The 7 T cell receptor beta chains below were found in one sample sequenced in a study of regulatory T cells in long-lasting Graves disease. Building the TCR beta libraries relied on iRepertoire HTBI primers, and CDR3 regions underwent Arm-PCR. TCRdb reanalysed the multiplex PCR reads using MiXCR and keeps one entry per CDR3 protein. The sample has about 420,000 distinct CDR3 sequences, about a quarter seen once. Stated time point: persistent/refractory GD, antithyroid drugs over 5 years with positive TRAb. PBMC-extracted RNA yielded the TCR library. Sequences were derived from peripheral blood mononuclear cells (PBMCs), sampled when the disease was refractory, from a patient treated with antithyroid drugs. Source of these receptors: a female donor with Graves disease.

The chain's CDR3 is CASTLGQGLAKNIQYF. Written as DNA, the CDR3 is TGTGCCAGCACCCTCGGACAGGGATTAGCCAAAAACATTCAGTACTTC. This rearrangement joins TRBV6-2 or TRBV6-3 to TRBJ2-4, with TRBD1 matching 8 bases. The CDR3 has 16 amino acids. Germline CDR1 and CDR2: MNHEY and SVGEGT. J was trimmed by 0 bases and V by 7 bases; bases with no gene match: 8.

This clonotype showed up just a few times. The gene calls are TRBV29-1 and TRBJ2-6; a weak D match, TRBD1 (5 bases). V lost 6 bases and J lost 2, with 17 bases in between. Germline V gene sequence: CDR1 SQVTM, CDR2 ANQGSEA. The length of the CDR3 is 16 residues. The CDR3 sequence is CSVPGATDTGANVLTF. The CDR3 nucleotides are TGCAGCGTCCCTGGCGCGACAGACACTGGGGCCAACGTCCTGACTTTC.

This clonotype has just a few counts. The CDR3, as DNA: TGCAGCGCTCAGGGGGGGGCGGTCTACGAGCAGTACTTC. Amino acids: CSAQGGAVYEQYF. The chain carries TRBV29-1 and TRBJ2-7; the D gene could be TRBD1 or TRBD2 (7 bases each). Germline V gives CDR1 SQVTM, CDR2 ANQGSEA. V was trimmed by 7 bases and J by 3 bases, leaving 16 bases between them. The CDR3 contains 13 residues.

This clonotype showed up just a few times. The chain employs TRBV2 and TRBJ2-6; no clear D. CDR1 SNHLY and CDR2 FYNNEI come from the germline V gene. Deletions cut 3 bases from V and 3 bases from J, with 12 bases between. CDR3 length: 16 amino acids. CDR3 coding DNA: TGTGCCAGCAGTGAGAGGCAGAGGATTGGGGCCAACGTCCTGACTTTC. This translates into CASSERQRIGANVLTF.

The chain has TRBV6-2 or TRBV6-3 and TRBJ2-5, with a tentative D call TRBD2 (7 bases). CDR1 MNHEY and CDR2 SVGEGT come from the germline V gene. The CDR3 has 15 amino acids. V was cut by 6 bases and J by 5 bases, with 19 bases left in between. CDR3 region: CASRPQGGVGETQYF. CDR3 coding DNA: TGTGCCAGCAGGCCACAGGGAGGGGTAGGTGAGACCCAGTACTTC.

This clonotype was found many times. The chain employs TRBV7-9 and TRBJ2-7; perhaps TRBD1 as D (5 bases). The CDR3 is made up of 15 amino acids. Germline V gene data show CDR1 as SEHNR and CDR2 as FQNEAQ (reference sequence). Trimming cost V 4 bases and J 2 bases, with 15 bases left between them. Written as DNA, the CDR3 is TGTGCCAGCAGCTCGCTCAGACAGCGAACCTACGAGCAGTACTTC. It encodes CASSSLRQRTYEQYF.

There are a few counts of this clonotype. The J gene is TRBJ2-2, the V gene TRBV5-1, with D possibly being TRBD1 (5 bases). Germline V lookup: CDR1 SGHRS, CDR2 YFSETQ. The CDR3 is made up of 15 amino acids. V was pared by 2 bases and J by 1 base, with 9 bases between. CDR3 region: CASSFRQKNTGELFF. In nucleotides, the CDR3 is TGCGCCAGCAGCTTTCGACAGAAGAACACCGGGGAGCTGTTTTTT.